This T cell receptor beta chain appears in the sequencing data of a study of T cell repertoires in cytomegalovirus infection. Findings of the study overall: The ex vivo response was dominated by HLA-C-restricted CMV-specific TCR beta clonotypes.

The CDR3 totals 12 residues. V gave up 2 bases and J gave up 9 bases, with 8 bases separating them. Germline CDR1 is SEHNR and CDR2 is FQNEAQ (reference sequence). Comments on this clonotype: Antigen specificity is unknown.

TCRdb passed the reads through MiXCR, listing each CDR3 protein once. The sample carries some 270,000 distinct CDR3 sequences, over 15% recorded once. Source material: CD8+ T cells from PBMCs. This TCR came from a human donor in good health (CMV status not recorded). Some clones in this sample may be carry-over from other donors' samples. The chain combines TRBV7-9 with TRBJ2-1; TRBD2 might be the D (5 bases). CDR3 nucleotides: TGTGCCAGCAGCTTACGGGGTATTGAGCAGTTCTTC. Protein: CASSLRGIEQFF. Supplemented by reference TRBV7-9 and TRBJ2-1, the full variable domain reads DTGVSQNPRHKITKRGQNVTFRCDPISEHNRLYWYRQTLGQGPEFLTYFQNEAQLEKSRLLSDRFSAERPKGSFSTLEIQRTEQGDSAMYLCASSLRGIEQFFGPGTRLTVL.